Below, 22 T cell receptor beta chains from the same sample are listed, as sequenced in a study of blood T cell repertoires in COVID-19. Profiling relied on immunoSEQ multiplex PCR, and the TCRdb table lists in-frame clones only, not all of them. Of some 150,000 clones in the sample, roughly 80% were seen once. The sequencing input was peripheral blood. The receptors originated from a woman of 80 years or more with acute or convalescent COVID-19.

The V and J genes are TRBV7-9 and TRBJ1-1; the match to TRBD1 covers 7 bases. V lost 3 bases, J lost 5 bases, and 6 bases stayed unmatched. The CDR3 length is 14 residues. CDR1 and CDR2 from the germline V gene are SEHNR and FQNEAQ (reference sequence). DNA of the CDR3: TGTGCCAGCAGCTTTGGACAGGCTTTAACTGAAGCTTTCTTT. This sequence encodes CASSFGQALTEAFF.

The genes are TRBV28 and TRBJ1-5; tentative D call: TRBD1 (5 bases). The ends were cut back, 0 bases at V and 3 bases at J, with 6 bases in the middle. This CDR3 is built from 14 residues. Germline assignment: CDR1 MDHEN and CDR2 SYDVKM. As DNA, the CDR3 is TGTGCCAGCAGTTTATGGGACACCAATCAGCCCCAGCATTTT. Translation gives CASSLWDTNQPQHF.

The V gene is TRBV5-1, the J gene TRBJ1-2, with 7 bases matching TRBD1. The CDR3 length is 16 residues. V was pared by 0 bases and J by 3 bases, with 8 bases of the junction left unmatched. Germline V lookup: CDR1 SGHRS, CDR2 YFSETQ. Written as DNA, the CDR3 is TGCGCCAGCAGCTTGGATCCAGACAGGGCCTACTATGGCTACACCTTC. The encoded protein is CASSLDPDRAYYGYTF. Full variable domain (rest looked up from reference TRBV5-1 and TRBJ1-2): KAGVTQTPRYLIKTRGQQVTLSCSPISGHRSVSWYQQTPGQGLQFLFEYFSETQRNKGNFPGRFSGRQFSNSRSEMNVSTLELGDSALYLCASSLDPDRAYYGYTFGSGTRLTVV.

There are a few counts of this clone. The V and J genes are TRBV30 and TRBJ1-3, with D unresolved. Looked up from germline, CDR1 is GTSNPN and CDR2 is SVGIG (reference sequence). Trimming stripped 5 bases from V and 4 bases from J, with 6 bases between. CDR3 length equals 11 residues. CDR3 coding DNA: TGTGCCTGGGAGAGGGGAAACACCATATATTTT. Encoded protein: CAWERGNTIYF.

V usage is TRBV5-5 and J usage is TRBJ1-4; 9 nucleotides line up with TRBD1. Germline V CDR1 and CDR2: SGHKS, YYEKEE (reference sequence). The V gene end was trimmed by 2 bases and the J gene end by 7 bases; junction bases not matched to a gene: 6. The CDR3 has 15 residues. DNA of the CDR3: TGTGCCAGCAGCTTAAGACAGGGGGTTCGTGAAAAACTGTTTTTT. It specifies CASSLRQGVREKLFF. Looking up the rest from reference TRBV5-5 and TRBJ1-4 gives the full variable domain: DAGVTQSPTHLIKTRGQQVTLRCSPISGHKSVSWYQQVLGQGPQFIFQYYEKEERGRGNFPDRFSARQFPNYSSELNVNALLLGDSALYLCASSLRQGVREKLFFGSGTQLSVL.

The gene calls are TRBV28 and TRBJ1-3, with D maybe TRBD1 (5 bases). Germline V lookup: CDR1 MDHEN, CDR2 SYDVKM. V gave up 3 bases and J gave up 5 bases, with 17 bases separating them. This CDR3 has 16 amino acids. CDR3 region: CASSFRTPIRRNTIYF. CDR3 DNA: TGTGCCAGCAGTTTCCGGACACCAATTCGCAGAAACACCATATATTTT.

The chain couples TRBV28 to TRBJ2-1, with D perhaps matching TRBD2 (5 bases). V was pared by 1 base and J by 4 bases, with 11 bases between. In germline, CDR1 is MDHEN, CDR2 SYDVKM. This CDR3 comprises 15 residues. The CDR3 reads CASSLSAVGYNEQFF. DNA of the CDR3: TGTGCCAGCAGTTTATCAGCGGTCGGATACAATGAGCAGTTCTTC.

This chain uses TRBV15 with TRBJ1-2, with TRBD1 identical over 7 bases. After removal of 7 bases from V and 2 bases from J, the junction contained 7 bases not matched to a gene. Germline V CDR1 and CDR2: LNHNV, YYDKDF (reference sequence). CDR3 length equals 14 residues. CDR3 residues: CATTLGRGNYGYTF. The DNA for the CDR3 is TGTGCCACCACGCTTGGCAGGGGGAACTATGGCTACACCTTC.

The V and J genes are TRBV18 and TRBJ2-5; no clear D gene. The CDR3 sequence is 17 residues long. The germline V gene encodes CDR1 KGHSH and CDR2 LQKENI. The V and J ends lost 3 bases and 4 bases respectively, with 21 bases between them. This CDR3 reads CASSPFSELVPGETQYF. The CDR3 bases are TGTGCCAGCTCACCGTTTTCTGAGTTGGTCCCGGGAGAGACCCAGTACTTC.

The V gene is TRBV25-1, the J gene TRBJ2-5, with D possibly matching TRBD1 (6 bases). The CDR3 has 14 residues. V lost 5 bases to trimming and J lost 1 base, with 11 bases between them. CDR1 and CDR2 (germline): MGHDK, SYGVNS. CDR3 nucleotides: TGTGCCAGCAGTCGCCAGACAGGCCAAGAGACCCAGTACTTC. It codes for CASSRQTGQETQYF.

The J gene is TRBJ2-1, the V gene TRBV7-6; 10 nucleotides line up with TRBD2. Germline V gene lookup returns CDR1 SGHVS and CDR2 FNYEAQ. This CDR3 region has 15 residues. With 3 bases clipped from V and 7 bases from J, the junction kept 6 bases outside the gene matches. The CDR3 region has the DNA TGTGCCAGCAGCTTGTCTAGCGGGAGCTCAAATGAGCAGTTCTTC. It is translated as CASSLSSGSSNEQFF.

This chain joins TRBV4-1 and TRBJ1-6; no firm D call. Trimming left V 0 bases short and J 7 bases short, with 16 bases between. This CDR3 has 17 amino acids. Per germline, CDR1 MGHRA and CDR2 YSYEKL. The CDR3 loop is CASSQDLPLGRNSPLHF. The CDR3 DNA reads TGCGCCAGCAGCCAAGATCTTCCCCTAGGGAGGAATTCACCCCTCCACTTT.

The rearrangement uses TRBV11-2 and TRBJ1-6, with TRBD1 matching over 8 bases. Germline assignment: CDR1 SGHAT and CDR2 FQNNGV. The CDR3 is 16 amino acids. V shed 2 bases, J shed 9 bases, and the junction held 9 bases outside the gene matches. The CDR3 region is CASSLIRGQGPSPLHF. CDR3 DNA sequence: TGTGCCAGCAGCTTAATTAGAGGACAGGGCCCTTCACCCCTCCACTTT. The full variable domain, completed using reference TRBV11-2 and TRBJ1-6, is EAGVAQSPRYKIIEKRQSVAFWCNPISGHATLYWYQQILGQGPKLLIQFQNNGVVDDSQLPKDRFSAERLKGVDSTLKIQPAKLEDSAVYLCASSLIRGQGPSPLHFGNGTRLTVT.

This chain connects TRBV7-2 to TRBJ1-2; tentatively, D is TRBD1 (5 bases). The CDR3 is 15 amino acids. The V and J ends lost 1 base and 0 bases respectively, with 9 bases between them. CDR1 is SGHTA, CDR2 FQGNSA, per germline. The CDR3: CASSLGGGSNYGYTF. DNA for the CDR3: TGTGCCAGCAGCTTAGGGGGCGGATCTAACTATGGCTACACCTTC.

The count of this clone is one. The J gene is TRBJ2-5, the V gene TRBV3-1 (or the pseudogene TRBV3-2), with D hard to call. This CDR3 comprises 12 residues. V dropped 2 bases and J dropped 8 bases, with 9 bases sitting between them. Germline loops: CDR1 LGHDT, CDR2 YNNKEL (reference sequence). CDR3 nucleotides: TGTGCCAGCAGCCAACCCTTAAAAACCCAGTACTTC. This translates into CASSQPLKTQYF.

The chain has TRBV28 and TRBJ1-5, with D hard to call. This CDR3 spans 14 amino acids. Germline loops: CDR1 MDHEN, CDR2 SYDVKM. Trimming removed 7 bases from V and 1 base from J, with 11 bases in between. In DNA, the CDR3 is TGTGCCAGCATTGACTTCCAGAGCAATCAGCCCCAGCATTTT. Protein sequence: CASIDFQSNQPQHF. The full variable domain, in which reference TRBV28 and TRBJ1-5 provide the parts outside the CDR3, is DVKVTQSSRYLVKRTGEKVFLECVQDMDHENMFWYRQDPGLGLRLIYFSYDVKMKEKGDIPEGYSVSREKKERFSLILESASTNQTSMYLCASIDFQSNQPQHFGDGTRLSIL.

This rearrangement joins TRBV9 to TRBJ2-6, with TRBD1 matching 9 bases. V gave up 5 bases and J gave up 1 base; unmatched junction bases: 7. The CDR3 sequence is 17 residues long. Germline-derived CDR1 and CDR2 are SGDLS and YYNGEE. The CDR3 coding sequence is TGTGCCAGCAGTGCGGGACAGGGAGGATCTGGGGCCAACGTCCTGACTTTC. It yields the protein CASSAGQGGSGANVLTF.

This clone was picked up one time. The genes are TRBV10-2 and TRBJ2-1; 9 nucleotides match TRBD2. The CDR3 runs to 15 residues. The J segment lost 4 bases and the V segment lost 7 bases, leaving 8 bases of the junction unmatched. Looked up from germline, CDR1 is WSHSY and CDR2 is SAAADI. In DNA form, the CDR3 reads TGCGCCAGCAAGGTAGCGGGAGCCCCTTACAATGAGCAGTTCTTC. It encodes CASKVAGAPYNEQFF.

The chain combines TRBV18 with TRBJ2-3; perhaps TRBD2 as D (6 bases). Trimming pared 5 bases from V and 5 bases from J, leaving 20 bases between. CDR3 length: 16 residues. Germline-derived CDR1 and CDR2 are KGHSH and LQKENI. CDR3 bases: TGTGCCAGCTCAGGGGTTGGGCGGGGTGGTGGAGATACGCAGTATTTT. Translating it yields CASSGVGRGGGDTQYF.

The V call is TRBV19, the J call TRBJ2-1; possibly TRBD2 for D (6 bases). This CDR3 spans 16 amino acids. With 3 bases removed from V and 3 bases from J, the gap between germline ends came to 15 bases. CDR1 is LNHDA, CDR2 SQIVND, per germline (reference sequence). The chain's CDR3 is CASSMGDSLNYNEQFF. DNA for the CDR3: TGTGCCAGTAGTATGGGGGACTCACTTAACTACAATGAGCAGTTCTTC.

The chain joins TRBV6-5 to TRBJ1-1; tentative D call: TRBD1 (5 bases). The CDR3 contains 12 residues. With 2 bases removed from V and 6 bases from J, the gap between germline ends came to 7 bases. Germline V gives CDR1 MNHEY, CDR2 SVGAGI. CDR3 sequence reads: CASSYRGSEAFF. CDR3 coding DNA: TGTGCCAGCAGTTACAGGGGTTCTGAAGCTTTCTTT.

This sequence joins TRBV19 and TRBJ1-6; D is unclear. With 10 bases removed from V and 5 bases from J, the gap between germline ends came to 18 bases. The CDR3 runs to 15 residues. The germline V gene encodes CDR1 LNHDA and CDR2 SQIVND (reference sequence). The chain's CDR3 is CATRTKVPNNSPLHF. In nucleotides, the CDR3 is TGTGCCACCCGCACTAAAGTTCCGAATAATTCACCCCTCCACTTT.